These T cell receptor beta chains were read from a single sample in a study of T cell responses to AZD1222 COVID-19 vaccine. The protocol was immunoSEQ multiplex PCR, while the TCRdb copy is restricted to in-frame clones and leaves out a portion. This table holds about 96,000 clones, 80% to 90% found once. This specimen consisted of peripheral blood, obtained on day 0 of AZD1222 vaccination. These receptors originate from an adult in good health. The CDR3 runs from the conserved cysteine through the conserved F or W. The order of the fields is J gene, D gene, V gene, CDR3 protein, CDR3 DNA. A D gene is named only where the DNA matches it firmly.

J gene: TRBJ1-1
D gene: -
V gene: TRBV18
CDR3 protein: CASSPPGPQEAFF
CDR3 DNA: TGTGCCAGCTCACCACCGGGGCCCCAAGAAGCTTTCTTT

J gene: TRBJ2-3
D gene: TRBD2
V gene: TRBV6-1
CDR3 protein: CASSDAGGPDTQYF
CDR3 DNA: TGTGCCAGCAGTGACGCGGGGGGCCCAGATACGCAGTATTTT

J gene: TRBJ1-2
D gene: -
V gene: TRBV19
CDR3 protein: CASSITPTGRGYGYTF
CDR3 DNA: TGTGCCAGTAGTATAACCCCAACGGGAAGGGGGTATGGCTACACCTTC

J gene: TRBJ2-7
D gene: TRBD1
V gene: TRBV7-6
CDR3 protein: CASSLATGGAYEQYF
CDR3 DNA: TGTGCCAGCAGCTTAGCGACAGGGGGTGCCTACGAGCAGTACTTC

J gene: TRBJ1-2
D gene: -
V gene: TRBV30
CDR3 protein: CAWSPGGDDYGYTF
CDR3 DNA: TGTGCCTGGAGCCCCGGGGGGGACGACTATGGCTACACCTTC

J gene: TRBJ2-5
D gene: TRBD1
V gene: TRBV12-5
CDR3 protein: CASAKGAPQETQYF
CDR3 DNA: TGTGCTAGTGCCAAGGGGGCCCCCCAAGAGACCCAGTACTTC

J gene: TRBJ1-2
D gene: TRBD1
V gene: TRBV5-1
CDR3 protein: CASSLDEGQGRNGYTF
CDR3 DNA: TGCGCCAGCAGCTTGGATGAAGGACAGGGAAGGAATGGCTACACCTTC

J gene: TRBJ2-7
D gene: -
V gene: TRBV7-9
CDR3 protein: CASSFDWDVKNEQYF
CDR3 DNA: TGTGCCAGCAGCTTCGACTGGGACGTCAAAAACGAGCAGTACTTC

J gene: TRBJ1-6
D gene: TRBD1
V gene: TRBV28
CDR3 protein: CASSTDRGTVSPLHF
CDR3 DNA: TGTGCCAGCAGTACGGACAGGGGTACGGTTTCACCCCTCCACTTT

J gene: TRBJ1-6
D gene: TRBD1
V gene: TRBV27
CDR3 protein: CASRQGLDNSPLHF
CDR3 DNA: TGTGCCAGCAGACAGGGGTTGGATAATTCACCCCTCCACTTT